Following are 30 T cell receptor beta chains from one sample sequenced in a study of technical replicates of blood from several donors. Profiled with immunoSEQ multiplex PCR; TCRdb holds only in-frame clones, not every one. This sample carries tens of thousands of clones, around 90% of them seen once, and the ten largest clones take approximately 0.28%. Sequencing was done on a sample of T cells isolated from PBMCs. The receptors derive from a human donor in good health.

The chain links TRBV28 to TRBJ2-5; D possibly corresponds to TRBD1 (5 bases). V shed 7 bases and J shed 0 bases, with 9 bases lying between them. Germline values: CDR1 MDHEN, CDR2 SYDVKM. The CDR3 sequence is 13 residues long. The CDR3 DNA is TGTGCCAGCAACCAGGGCTACCAAGAGACCCAGTACTTC. Translating it yields CASNQGYQETQYF.

The chain recombines TRBV18 with TRBJ2-5; D gene ambiguous. The germline V gene has CDR1 KGHSH and CDR2 LQKENI. The germline V and J ends were trimmed by 3 bases and 0 bases, with 8 bases remaining between them. This CDR3 spans 14 amino acids. CDR3 DNA sequence: TGTGCCAGCTCACCGAACAGCCACCAAGAGACCCAGTACTTC. Its protein is CASSPNSHQETQYF.

The chain is built from TRBV6-4 and TRBJ1-3; 8 bases agree with TRBD1. Germline V gene lookup returns CDR1 MRHNA and CDR2 SNTAGT. The CDR3 contains 17 residues. V shed 2 bases and J 0 bases; nucleotides not matched to a gene: 6. CDR3 residues: CASSDPGGPFSGNTIYF. CDR3 DNA: TGTGCCAGCAGTGACCCAGGGGGCCCTTTCTCTGGAAACACCATATATTTT.

The chain couples TRBV10-3 to TRBJ2-5; possibly TRBD2 for D (5 bases). This CDR3 comprises 13 residues. Germline values: CDR1 ENHRY, CDR2 SYGVKD. V was trimmed by 11 bases and J by 5 bases, leaving 18 bases between them. The CDR3 spells CAASVEVEETQYF. In DNA, the CDR3 is TGTGCCGCCTCGGTGGAGGTGGAGGAGACCCAGTACTTC.

This rearrangement joins TRBV10-1 to TRBJ2-1; D might be TRBD2 (6 bases). The germline V gene encodes CDR1 WNHNN and CDR2 SYGVQD (reference sequence). V lost 2 bases to trimming and J lost 4 bases, with 12 bases between them. The CDR3 consists of 15 residues. The CDR3 region has the DNA TGCGCCAGCAGTGAGACCAGCGGGCGTTACAATGAGCAGTTCTTC. Amino acid sequence: CASSETSGRYNEQFF.

Notes on this clone: The same CDR3 can be traced to other DNA sequences in this sample. CDR3 in amino acids: CASSGQGGYEQYF. CDR3 coding DNA: TGCGCCAGCTCCGGACAGGGAGGGTACGAGCAGTACTTC. The chain combines TRBV5-1 with TRBJ2-7; possible D gene TRBD1, 8 bases. This CDR3 spans 13 amino acids. The V and J ends lost 7 bases and 4 bases respectively, with 15 bases between them. Germline V gene data show CDR1 as SGHRS and CDR2 as YFSETQ.

The chain carries TRBV20-1 and TRBJ2-3; a possible D gene is TRBD1 (5 bases). Trimming left V 5 bases short and J 13 bases short, with 16 bases between. Germline lookup yields CDR1 DFQATT and CDR2 SNEGSKA (reference sequence). The CDR3 loop spans 11 amino acids. This CDR3 reads CSAPYLTREYF. The CDR3 bases are TGCAGTGCTCCCTACCTTACCAGGGAGTATTTT.

The chain recombines TRBV6-5 with TRBJ1-5; possibly TRBD1 for D (6 bases). Looked up from germline, CDR1 is MNHEY and CDR2 is SVGAGI. The germline V and J ends were trimmed by 6 bases and 6 bases, with 15 bases remaining between them. The CDR3 has 14 amino acids. The DNA for the CDR3 is TGTGCCAGCAGCCTACAGGGTGTGGGTCAGCCCCAGCATTTT. As protein: CASSLQGVGQPQHF.

The rearrangement uses TRBV4-2 and TRBJ2-7; the match to TRBD2 covers 7 bases. The CDR3 sequence is 14 residues long. Per the germline V gene, CDR1 is LGHNA and CDR2 is YNFKEQ. Trimming removed 1 base from V and 3 bases from J; junction bases left unmatched: 3. CDR3 sequence (DNA): TGTGCCAGCAGCCAAGGCTCGGGGGGCTACGAGCAGTACTTC. Protein sequence: CASSQGSGGYEQYF.

The rearrangement joins TRBV6-5 to TRBJ2-5; TRBD2 aligns across 8 bases. The V gene end was trimmed by 0 bases and the J gene end by 11 bases; junction bases not matched to a gene: 2. The CDR3 spans 12 residues. Germline V gives CDR1 MNHEY, CDR2 SVGAGI. The DNA of the CDR3 is TGTGCCAGCAGTTACTCTAGCGGGGCACAGTACTTC. It is translated as CASSYSSGAQYF.

The V and J genes are TRBV6-1 and TRBJ1-1; 8 bases agree with TRBD1. Germline trimming cut 6 bases from V and 4 bases from J; bases unmatched to any gene: 7. This CDR3 is built from 14 residues. Germline values: CDR1 MNHNS, CDR2 SASEGT. CDR3 nucleotides: TGTGCCAGCAGGGTAGACAGGGGATTCACTGAAGCTTTCTTT. It codes for CASRVDRGFTEAFF.

This chain connects TRBV4-1 to TRBJ1-2, with no clear D. This CDR3 region has 16 residues. Germline lookup yields CDR1 MGHRA and CDR2 YSYEKL. V was trimmed by 4 bases and J by 0 bases, leaving 15 bases between them. The CDR3 protein is CASSPSVVLANYGYTF. CDR3 DNA sequence: TGCGCCAGCAGCCCCTCCGTCGTCCTAGCTAACTATGGCTACACCTTC.

This clone appeared a few times. The V and J genes are TRBV4-1 and TRBJ2-1; no clear D gene. The germline V and J ends were trimmed by 1 base and 1 base, with 14 bases remaining between them. Germline values: CDR1 MGHRA, CDR2 YSYEKL. The CDR3 is made up of 17 amino acids. The CDR3 region has the DNA TGCGCCAGCAGCCAAGTTCGGCTGACTCGGTCCTACAATGAGCAGTTCTTC. Amino acid sequence: CASSQVRLTRSYNEQFF.

This clone appeared a single time. This sequence joins TRBV19 and TRBJ2-5; 10 bases fit TRBD1. Trimming took 7 bases from V and 3 from J; bases not matched to a gene: 8. Per germline, CDR1 LNHDA and CDR2 SQIVND (reference sequence). CDR3 size: 15 residues. This CDR3 is CASTLGTGEEETQYF. The CDR3 DNA is TGTGCCAGTACGCTCGGGACAGGGGAAGAAGAGACCCAGTACTTC.

Here the CDR3 reads CASSYRDSSGYTF. The CDR3 DNA reads as TGTGCCAGCAGTTACAGGGATTCGAGTGGCTACACCTTC. This chain joins TRBV28 and TRBJ1-2; possibly TRBD1 for D (6 bases). Germline V gene data show CDR1 as MDHEN and CDR2 as SYDVKM. Trimming took 4 bases from V and 7 from J, leaving 13 bases between them. The CDR3 consists of 13 residues.

The chain is built from TRBV2 and TRBJ1-4; no clear D gene. Germline V gene sequence: CDR1 SNHLY, CDR2 FYNNEI. This CDR3 comprises 10 residues. Trimming removed 8 bases at V and 7 bases at J, with 5 bases between. CDR3 sequence reads: CASGAEKLFF. In DNA, the CDR3 is TGTGCCAGCGGAGCTGAAAAACTGTTTTTT.

The rearrangement uses TRBV11-2 and TRBJ1-1; tentative D call: TRBD1 (5 bases). The CDR3 contains 17 residues. Trimming took off 5 bases at V and 2 bases at J, with 21 bases between the two ends. Germline V gene sequence: CDR1 SGHAT, CDR2 FQNNGV. CDR3 sequence reads: CASSEGTWPLLNTEAFF. The CDR3 region has the DNA TGTGCCAGCAGCGAGGGGACTTGGCCTCTGCTAAACACTGAAGCTTTCTTT.

This chain connects TRBV5-1 to TRBJ2-1, with TRBD1 matching over 10 bases. The CDR3 runs 16 residues. V was pared by 0 bases and J by 1 base, with 1 base of the junction left unmatched. Germline CDR1 is SGHRS and CDR2 is YFSETQ. CDR3: CASSLGQGASYNEQFF. CDR3 in DNA: TGCGCCAGCAGCTTGGGACAGGGGGCTTCCTACAATGAGCAGTTCTTC.

The J gene is TRBJ1-6, the V gene TRBV6-1, with 8 positions matching TRBD1. V lost 0 bases and J lost 8; bases outside the gene matches: 12. This CDR3 comprises 18 residues. Looked up from germline, CDR1 is MNHNS and CDR2 is SASEGT. The CDR3, as DNA: TGTGCCAGCAGTGAAGCGTTTCGGACAGGGAGAGGGGATTCACCCCTCCACTTT. Amino acids: CASSEAFRTGRGDSPLHF.

This sequence joins TRBV7-3 and TRBJ2-2, with TRBD1 identical over 7 bases. The CDR3 has 17 amino acids. Germline V gene data show CDR1 as SGHTA and CDR2 as FQGTGA. Losses at the gene ends were 2 bases for V and 4 bases for J; bases not matched to a gene: 10. CDR3: CASSLSGRQGLTGELFF. The CDR3 nucleotides are TGTGCCAGCAGCTTATCGGGGCGACAGGGCCTCACCGGGGAGCTGTTTTTT.

This chain connects TRBV6-5 to TRBJ1-2; TRBD1 matches at 10 bases. The trim removed 2 bases at V and 1 base at J, leaving 1 base unmatched. Germline CDR1 and CDR2: MNHEY and SVGAGI. The CDR3 loop spans 15 amino acids. The CDR3 reads CASSYRDRGNYGYTF. CDR3 sequence (DNA): TGTGCCAGCAGTTACCGGGACAGGGGTAACTATGGCTACACCTTC.

The rearrangement joins TRBV2 to TRBJ1-2, with a possible D match to TRBD1 (6 bases). The CDR3 consists of 13 residues. Germline V gives CDR1 SNHLY, CDR2 FYNNEI. Trimming removed 6 bases from V and 2 bases from J, with 10 bases in between. In DNA, the CDR3 is TGTGCCAGCAGCCCCGGACAGAACTATGGCTACACCTTC. It translates to CASSPGQNYGYTF.

The chain is built from TRBV29-1 and TRBJ2-4; D is possibly TRBD1 (5 bases). This CDR3 spans 12 amino acids. Between the trimmed V and J ends, which lost 4 bases and 6 bases, there was a span of 10 bases. The germline CDR1 and CDR2 sequences are SQVTM and ANQGSEA. For the CDR3, the DNA is TGCAGCGTTGTGACCCAGGGAAACATTCAGTACTTC. Translating it yields CSVVTQGNIQYF.

This chain uses TRBV5-1 with TRBJ2-7, with TRBD1 identical over 8 bases. The CDR3 totals 16 residues. V dropped 4 bases and J dropped 0; count of bases not matched to a gene: 9. The germline gives CDR1 SGHRS, CDR2 YFSETQ. The CDR3 DNA reads as TGCGCCAGCAGCACCACGACAGGGGCCCTCTCCTACGAGCAGTACTTC. This codes for CASSTTTGALSYEQYF.

The J gene is TRBJ2-7, the V gene TRBV7-2, with TRBD2 matching 9 bases. The CDR3 runs to 14 residues. Germline lookup yields CDR1 SGHTA and CDR2 FQGNSA. J lost 6 bases, V lost 0 bases, and 3 bases had no gene match. The CDR3 spells CASSLASTSGEQYF. CDR3 nucleotides: TGTGCCAGCAGCTTAGCGTCGACTAGCGGCGAGCAGTACTTC.

This clone has just one count. V usage is TRBV4-1 and J usage is TRBJ1-2, with 9 bases lining up with TRBD1. The V segment lost 4 bases and the J segment 0 bases; nucleotides outside the gene matches: 9. The germline gives CDR1 MGHRA, CDR2 YSYEKL. This CDR3 comprises 17 residues. The CDR3, as DNA: TGCGCCAGCAGCCCCCCCACCCGGGACAGGGCTAACTATGGCTACACCTTC. This encodes CASSPPTRDRANYGYTF.

V usage is TRBV7-2 and J usage is TRBJ2-2; a possible D gene is TRBD1 (6 bases). Germline assignment: CDR1 SGHTA and CDR2 FQGNSA. CDR3 length: 15 amino acids. Trimming took 4 bases from V and 7 from J, leaving 16 bases between them. CDR3 sequence (DNA): TGTGCCAGCAGCTCTTTGACAGGACGCATCGGGGAGCTGTTTTTT. The encoded protein is CASSSLTGRIGELFF.

The chain has TRBV5-6 and TRBJ2-1; 10 positions agree with TRBD2. This CDR3 has 13 amino acids. Unmatched junction bases numbered 9, after V lost 4 bases and J lost 14 bases. Germline loops: CDR1 SGHDT, CDR2 YYEEEE. CDR3 loop: CASSPGLAAIKFF. CDR3 nucleotides: TGTGCCAGCAGCCCAGGACTAGCGGCCATTAAGTTCTTC.

This chain joins TRBV4-2 and TRBJ2-3, with D unclear. Trimming stripped 1 base from V and 6 bases from J, with 17 bases between. Germline CDR1 is LGHNA and CDR2 is YNFKEQ. This CDR3 is built from 16 residues. CDR3 region: CASSQGESFESDTQYF. The CDR3, as DNA: TGTGCCAGCAGCCAAGGAGAGAGTTTTGAATCGGATACGCAGTATTTT.

This clone occurred a few times. The rearrangement links TRBV27 to TRBJ2-2; 9 positions match TRBD1. Germline V gene data show CDR1 as MNHEY and CDR2 as SMNVEV (reference sequence). The length of the CDR3 is 17 residues. V lost 1 base and J lost 3; bases outside the gene matches: 6. CDR3 loop: CASSLYPGQGYTGELFF. DNA for the CDR3: TGTGCCAGCAGTTTATATCCGGGACAGGGATACACCGGGGAGCTGTTTTTT.